The source of this TCR beta chain is a study of coeliac disease. Study context: Refractory type I patients had no gluten-free diet response for over 12 months.

A word on this clone: Its specificity is not known.

Germline V gene data show CDR1 as SGHRS and CDR2 as YFSETQ. The CDR3 length is 12 residues. V shed 5 bases and J shed 0 bases, with 5 bases lying between them. Sequencing used immunoSEQ multiplex PCR; TCRdb keeps in-frame clones, though not all of them. The sample holds some 9,100 clones; around three fifths are singletons and the top ten take about 9.8%. The study's findings and limits: TRB repertoires were largely private, with most amino acid sequences found in only one sample. Lower clonality than controls marked TRB and TRG repertoires from active celiac intraepithelial and lamina propria samples.

The rearrangement links TRBV5-1 to TRBJ1-1; weak D call: TRBD1 (5 bases). This clonotype was obtained from a woman in her sixties or seventies with celiac disease. The material sequenced was intraepithelial lymphocytes from the gut. In DNA form, the CDR3 reads TGCGCCAGCAGGACAGTGAACACTGAAGCTTTCTTT. This encodes CASRTVNTEAFF.